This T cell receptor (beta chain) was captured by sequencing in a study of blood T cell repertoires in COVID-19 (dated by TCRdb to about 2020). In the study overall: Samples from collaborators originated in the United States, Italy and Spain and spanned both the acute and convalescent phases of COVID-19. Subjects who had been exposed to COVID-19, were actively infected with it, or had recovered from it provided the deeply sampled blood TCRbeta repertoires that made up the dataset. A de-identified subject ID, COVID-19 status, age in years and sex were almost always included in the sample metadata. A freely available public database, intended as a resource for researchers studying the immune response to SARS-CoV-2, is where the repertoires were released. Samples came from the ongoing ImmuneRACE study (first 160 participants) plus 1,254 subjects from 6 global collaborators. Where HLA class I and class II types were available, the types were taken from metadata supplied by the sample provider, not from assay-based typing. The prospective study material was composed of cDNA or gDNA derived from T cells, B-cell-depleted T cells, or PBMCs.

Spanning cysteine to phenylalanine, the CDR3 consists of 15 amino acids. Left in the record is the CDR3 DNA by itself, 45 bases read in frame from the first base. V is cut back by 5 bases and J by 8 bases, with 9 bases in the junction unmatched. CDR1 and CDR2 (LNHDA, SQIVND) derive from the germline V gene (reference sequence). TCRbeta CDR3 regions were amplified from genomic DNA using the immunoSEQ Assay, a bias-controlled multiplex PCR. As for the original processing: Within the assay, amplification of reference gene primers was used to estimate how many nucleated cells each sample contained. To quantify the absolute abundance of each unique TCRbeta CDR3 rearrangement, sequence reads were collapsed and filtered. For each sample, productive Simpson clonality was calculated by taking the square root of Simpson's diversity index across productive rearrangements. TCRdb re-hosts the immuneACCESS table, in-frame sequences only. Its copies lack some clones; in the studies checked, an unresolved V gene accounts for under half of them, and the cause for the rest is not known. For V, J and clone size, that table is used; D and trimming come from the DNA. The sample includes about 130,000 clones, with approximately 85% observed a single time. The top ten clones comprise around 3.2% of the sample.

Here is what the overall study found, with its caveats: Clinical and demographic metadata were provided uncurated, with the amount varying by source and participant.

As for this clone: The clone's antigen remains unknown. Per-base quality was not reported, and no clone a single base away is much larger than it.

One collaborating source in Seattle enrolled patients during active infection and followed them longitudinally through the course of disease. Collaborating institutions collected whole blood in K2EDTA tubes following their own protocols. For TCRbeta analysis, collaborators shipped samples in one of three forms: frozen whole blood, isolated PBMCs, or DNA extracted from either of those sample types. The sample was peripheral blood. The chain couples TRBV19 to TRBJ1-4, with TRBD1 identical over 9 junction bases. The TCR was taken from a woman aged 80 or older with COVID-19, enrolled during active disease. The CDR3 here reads CASSASGTGREKLFF. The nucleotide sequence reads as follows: TGTGCCAGTAGTGCATCCGGGACAGGGCGGGAAAAACTGTTTTTT.